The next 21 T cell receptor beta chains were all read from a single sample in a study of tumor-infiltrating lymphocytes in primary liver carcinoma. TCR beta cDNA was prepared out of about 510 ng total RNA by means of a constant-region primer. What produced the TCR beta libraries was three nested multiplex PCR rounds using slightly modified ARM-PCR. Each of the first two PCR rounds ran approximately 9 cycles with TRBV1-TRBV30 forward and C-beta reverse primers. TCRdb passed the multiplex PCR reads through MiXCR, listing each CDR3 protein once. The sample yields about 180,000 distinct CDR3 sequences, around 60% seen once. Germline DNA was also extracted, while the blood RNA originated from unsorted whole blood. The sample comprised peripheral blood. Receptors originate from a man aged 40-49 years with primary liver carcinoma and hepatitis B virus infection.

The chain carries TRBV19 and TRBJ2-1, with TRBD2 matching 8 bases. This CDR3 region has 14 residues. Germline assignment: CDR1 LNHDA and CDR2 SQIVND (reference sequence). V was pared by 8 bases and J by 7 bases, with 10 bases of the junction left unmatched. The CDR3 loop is CASSVAGGWNEQFF. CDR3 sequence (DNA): TGTGCCAGTTCAGTCGCGGGAGGATGGAATGAGCAGTTCTTC.

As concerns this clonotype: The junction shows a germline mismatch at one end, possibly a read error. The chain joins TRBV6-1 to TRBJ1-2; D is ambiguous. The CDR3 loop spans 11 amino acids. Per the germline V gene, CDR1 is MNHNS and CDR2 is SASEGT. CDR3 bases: TGTACCAGCAGTGAGGACTATGGCTACACCTTC. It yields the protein CTSSEDYGYTF.

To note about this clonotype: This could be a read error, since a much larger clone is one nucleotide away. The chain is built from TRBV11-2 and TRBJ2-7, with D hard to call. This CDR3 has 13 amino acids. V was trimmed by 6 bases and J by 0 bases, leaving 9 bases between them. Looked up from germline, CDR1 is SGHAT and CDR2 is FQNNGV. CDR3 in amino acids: CASSRSVSYEQYF. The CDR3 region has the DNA TGTGCCAGCAGTCGATCTGTCTCCTACGAGCAGTACTTC.

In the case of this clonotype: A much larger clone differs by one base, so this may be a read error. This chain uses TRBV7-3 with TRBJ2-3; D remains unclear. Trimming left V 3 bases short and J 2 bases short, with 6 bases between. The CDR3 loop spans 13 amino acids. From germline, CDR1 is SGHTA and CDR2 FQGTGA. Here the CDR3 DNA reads TGTGCCAGCAGCTTGACAAACACAGATACGCAGTATTTT. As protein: CASSLTNTDTQYF.

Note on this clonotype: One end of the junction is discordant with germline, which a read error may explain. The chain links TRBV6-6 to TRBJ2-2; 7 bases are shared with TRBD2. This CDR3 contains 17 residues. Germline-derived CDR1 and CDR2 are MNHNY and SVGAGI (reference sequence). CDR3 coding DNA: TGTCCCAGCAGTTACTCGAGGGGCGGGAGAGACACCGGGGAGCTGTTTTTT. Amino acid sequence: CPSSYSRGGRDTGELFF.

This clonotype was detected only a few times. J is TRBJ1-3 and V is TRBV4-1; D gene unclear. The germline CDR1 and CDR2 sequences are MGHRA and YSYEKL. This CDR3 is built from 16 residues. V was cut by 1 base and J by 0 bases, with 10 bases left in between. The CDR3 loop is CASSQVSANSGNTIYF. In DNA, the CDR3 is TGCGCCAGCAGCCAAGTCTCGGCTAACTCTGGAAACACCATATATTTT.

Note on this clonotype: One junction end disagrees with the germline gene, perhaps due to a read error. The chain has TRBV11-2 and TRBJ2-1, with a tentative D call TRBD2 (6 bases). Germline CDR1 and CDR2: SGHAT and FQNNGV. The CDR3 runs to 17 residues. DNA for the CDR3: TGTGTCAGCAGCTTAGATCAGAACGGGAGACCCTACAATGAGCAGTTCTTC. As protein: CVSSLDQNGRPYNEQFF. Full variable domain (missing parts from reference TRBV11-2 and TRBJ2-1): EAGVAQSPRYKIIEKRQSVAFWCNPISGHATLYWYQQILGQGPKLLIQFQNNGVVDDSQLPKDRFSAERLKGVDSTLKIQPAKLEDSAVYLCVSSLDQNGRPYNEQFFGPGTRLTVL.

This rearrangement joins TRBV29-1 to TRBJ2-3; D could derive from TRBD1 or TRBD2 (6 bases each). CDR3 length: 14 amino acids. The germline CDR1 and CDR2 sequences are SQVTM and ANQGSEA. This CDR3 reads CGAGQASGIDTQYF. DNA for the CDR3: TGCGGCGCGGGACAAGCATCTGGGATAGATACGCAGTATTTT.

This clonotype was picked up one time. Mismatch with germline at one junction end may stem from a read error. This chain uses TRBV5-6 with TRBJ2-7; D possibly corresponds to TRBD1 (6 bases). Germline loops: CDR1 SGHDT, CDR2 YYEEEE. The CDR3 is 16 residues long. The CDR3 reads CANSLAGTTCSYEQYF. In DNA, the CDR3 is TGTGCCAACAGCTTGGCCGGGACAACCTGCTCCTACGAGCAGTACTTC.

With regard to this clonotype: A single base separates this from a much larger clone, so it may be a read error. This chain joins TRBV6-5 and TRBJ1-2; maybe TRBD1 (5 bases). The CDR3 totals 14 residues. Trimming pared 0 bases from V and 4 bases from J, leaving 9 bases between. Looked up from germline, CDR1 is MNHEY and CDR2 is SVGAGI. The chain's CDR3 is CASSYSRGVYGYTF. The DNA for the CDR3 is TGTGCCAGCAGTTACTCACGGGGGGTCTATGGCTACACCTTC.

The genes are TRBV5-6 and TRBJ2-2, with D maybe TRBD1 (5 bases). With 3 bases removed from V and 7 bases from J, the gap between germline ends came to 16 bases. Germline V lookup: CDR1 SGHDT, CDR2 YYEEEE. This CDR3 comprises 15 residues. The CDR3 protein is CASSWWGSHIGELFF. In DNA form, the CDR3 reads TGTGCCAGCAGCTGGTGGGGCAGTCACATCGGGGAGCTGTTTTTT.

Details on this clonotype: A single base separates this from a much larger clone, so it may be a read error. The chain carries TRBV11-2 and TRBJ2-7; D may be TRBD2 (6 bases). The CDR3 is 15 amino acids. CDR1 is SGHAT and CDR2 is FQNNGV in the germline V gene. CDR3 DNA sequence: TGTGTCAGCAGCTCCTCGGGGGAGGTTCCTTACGAGCAGTACTTC. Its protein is CVSSSSGEVPYEQYF.

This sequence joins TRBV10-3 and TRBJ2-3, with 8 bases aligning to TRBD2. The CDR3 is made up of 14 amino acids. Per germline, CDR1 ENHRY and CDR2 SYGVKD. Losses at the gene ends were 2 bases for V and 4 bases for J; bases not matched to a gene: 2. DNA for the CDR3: TGTGCCATCAGTGAGGAAGCGGGAGCAGATACGCAGTATTTT. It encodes CAISEEAGADTQYF.

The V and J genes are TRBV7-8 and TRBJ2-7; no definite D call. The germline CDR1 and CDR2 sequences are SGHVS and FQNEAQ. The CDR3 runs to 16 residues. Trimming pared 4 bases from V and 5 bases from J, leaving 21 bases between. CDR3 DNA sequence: TGTGCCAGCAGCTCCTTGGTGGGTAACGAGGTTCACGAGCAGTACTTC. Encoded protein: CASSSLVGNEVHEQYF.

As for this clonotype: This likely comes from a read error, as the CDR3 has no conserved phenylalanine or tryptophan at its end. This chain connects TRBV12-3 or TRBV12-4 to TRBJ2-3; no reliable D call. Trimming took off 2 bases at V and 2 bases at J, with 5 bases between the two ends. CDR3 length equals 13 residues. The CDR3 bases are TGTGCCAGCAGTTTACAGGTCACAGATACGCAGTATTTA. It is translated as CASSLQVTDTQYL.

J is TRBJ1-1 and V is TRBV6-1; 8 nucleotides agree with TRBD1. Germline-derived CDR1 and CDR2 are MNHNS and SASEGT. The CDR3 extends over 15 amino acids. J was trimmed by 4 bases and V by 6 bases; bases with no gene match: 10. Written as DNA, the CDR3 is TGTGCCAGCAGCAGTTCAAGTACAGGGGGCACTGAAGCTTTCTTT. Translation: CASSSSSTGGTEAFF.

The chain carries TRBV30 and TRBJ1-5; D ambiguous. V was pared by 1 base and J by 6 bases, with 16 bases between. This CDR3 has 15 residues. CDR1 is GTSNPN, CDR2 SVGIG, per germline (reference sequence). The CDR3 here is CAWSGIAVGVQPQHF. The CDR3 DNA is TGTGCCTGGAGTGGAATCGCAGTGGGCGTTCAGCCCCAGCATTTT. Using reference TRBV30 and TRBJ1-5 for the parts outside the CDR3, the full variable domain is SQTIHQWPATLVQPVGSPLSLECTVEGTSNPNLYWYRQAAGRGLQLLFYSVGIGQISSEVPQNLSASRPQDRQFILSSKKLLLSDSGFYLCAWSGIAVGVQPQHFGDGTRLSIL.

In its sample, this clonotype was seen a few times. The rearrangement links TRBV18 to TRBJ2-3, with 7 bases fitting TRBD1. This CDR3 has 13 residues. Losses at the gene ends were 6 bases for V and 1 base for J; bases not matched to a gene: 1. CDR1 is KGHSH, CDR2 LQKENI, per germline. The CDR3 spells CASSGQGTDTQYF. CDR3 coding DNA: TGTGCCAGCTCCGGACAGGGCACAGATACGCAGTATTTT. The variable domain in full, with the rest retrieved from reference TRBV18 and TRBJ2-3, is NAGVMQNPRHLVRRRGQEARLRCSPMKGHSHVYWYRQLPEEGLKFMVYLQKENIIDESGMPKERFSAEFPKEGPSILRIQQVVRGDSAAYFCASSGQGTDTQYFGPGTRLTVL.

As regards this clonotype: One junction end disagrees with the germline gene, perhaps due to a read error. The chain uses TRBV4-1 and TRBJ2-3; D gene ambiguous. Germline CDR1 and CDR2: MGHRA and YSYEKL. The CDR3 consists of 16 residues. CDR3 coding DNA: TGCGCTAGCAGCCAAGTAAAGGGCTCTAGCACAGATACGCAGTATTTT. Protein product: CASSQVKGSSTDTQYF.

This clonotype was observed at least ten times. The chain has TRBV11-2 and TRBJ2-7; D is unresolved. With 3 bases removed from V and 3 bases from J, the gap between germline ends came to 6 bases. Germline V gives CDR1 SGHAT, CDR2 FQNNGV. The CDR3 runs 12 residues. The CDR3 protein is CASSFTIYEQYF. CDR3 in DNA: TGTGCCAGCAGCTTCACCATCTACGAGCAGTACTTC.

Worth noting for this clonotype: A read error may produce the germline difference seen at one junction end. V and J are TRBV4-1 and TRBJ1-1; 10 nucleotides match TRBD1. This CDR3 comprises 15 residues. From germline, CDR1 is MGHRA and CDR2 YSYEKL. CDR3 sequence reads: CASSPRGTGVPETFF. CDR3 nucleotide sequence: TGCGCCAGCAGCCCTAGGGGGACAGGGGTCCCTGAAACTTTCTTT.